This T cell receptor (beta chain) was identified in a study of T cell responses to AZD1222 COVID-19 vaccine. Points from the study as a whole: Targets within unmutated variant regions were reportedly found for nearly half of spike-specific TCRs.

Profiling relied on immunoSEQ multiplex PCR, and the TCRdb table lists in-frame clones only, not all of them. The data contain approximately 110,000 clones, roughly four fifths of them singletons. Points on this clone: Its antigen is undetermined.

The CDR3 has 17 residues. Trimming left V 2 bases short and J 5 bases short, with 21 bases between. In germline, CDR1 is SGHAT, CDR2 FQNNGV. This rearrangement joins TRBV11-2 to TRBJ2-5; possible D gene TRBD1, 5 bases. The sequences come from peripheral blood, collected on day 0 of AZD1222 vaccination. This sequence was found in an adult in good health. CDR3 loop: CASSLRSRAGNVETQYF. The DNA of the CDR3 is TGTGCCAGCAGCTTAAGGAGCCGGGCAGGGAACGTGGAGACCCAGTACTTC. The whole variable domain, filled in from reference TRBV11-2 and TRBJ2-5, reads EAGVAQSPRYKIIEKRQSVAFWCNPISGHATLYWYQQILGQGPKLLIQFQNNGVVDDSQLPKDRFSAERLKGVDSTLKIQPAKLEDSAVYLCASSLRSRAGNVETQYFGPGTRLLVL.